What follows describes a single T cell receptor beta chain. There is no known antigen for this receptor. Per-nucleotide qualities are absent, and no much larger clonotype sits a single base away. For this chain, trimming is 7 bases at the V end and 4 bases at the J end, and the number of junction bases without a gene match is 6. Measured from the cysteine to the phenylalanine, the CDR3 is 13 residues long. The entry retains the CDR3 DNA only, 39 bases that are in frame from base 1. CDR1 SGHRS and CDR2 YFSETQ were looked up in the germline V gene. The sample comes from a study of blood T cell repertoires in COVID-19 (dated by TCRdb to the early 2020s). At the level of the whole study: Samples covering the acute and convalescent phases of COVID-19 were provided by collaborators in the United States, Italy and Spain. The prospective study material was composed of cDNA or gDNA derived from T cells, B-cell-depleted T cells, or PBMCs. Subjects who had been exposed to COVID-19, were actively infected with it, or had recovered from it provided the deeply sampled blood TCRbeta repertoires that made up the dataset. A freely available public database, intended as a resource for researchers studying the immune response to SARS-CoV-2, is where the repertoires were released. The samples were drawn from the first 160 participants of the ongoing ImmuneRACE study and from over a thousand subjects provided by 6 global collaborators. Sample metadata almost always included a de-identified subject ID, COVID-19 status, age in years and sex. Where available, HLA class I and class II types were obtained from metadata supplied by the sample provider rather than from assay-based typing. Summary of the overall study and its limitations: Clinical and demographic metadata were provided uncurated, with the amount varying by source and participant.

TCRbeta CDR3 regions were amplified from genomic DNA using the immunoSEQ Assay, a bias-controlled multiplex PCR. On the authors' methods: The number of nucleated cells in each sample was estimated from the amplification of reference gene primers within the assay. To quantify the absolute abundance of each unique TCRbeta CDR3 rearrangement, sequence reads were collapsed and filtered. For each sample, productive Simpson clonality was calculated as the square root of Simpson's diversity index across productive rearrangements. The table comes from immuneACCESS by way of TCRdb, which keeps in-frame sequences with V and J called. Part of the clones is missing from these tables; in studies checked, under half for an unresolved V gene and the rest for unknown reasons. The V and J calls and clone size were taken over from that table, and D and trimming were inferred from the DNA. Here the sample has 350,000 to 450,000 clones; roughly 85% occur a single time. The top ten clonotypes cover approximately 3.6% of the sample.

Each collaborating institution followed its own protocols to collect whole blood in K2EDTA tubes. For TCRbeta analysis, collaborator samples were shipped as frozen whole blood, as isolated PBMCs, or as DNA extracted from either sample type. Sequencing was carried out using peripheral blood. Recombination linked TRBV5-1 to TRBJ1-1; 8 nucleotides in the junction match TRBD1. The clonotype comes from a woman under 30 with acute or convalescent COVID-19. Here the CDR3 is given as CASGIQGGTEAFF. The DNA sequence is given as TGCGCCAGCGGAATACAGGGGGGCACTGAAGCTTTCTTT. Joined to the reference TRBV5-1 and TRBJ1-1 proteins, this CDR3 gives the full variable domain: KAGVTQTPRYLIKTRGQQVTLSCSPISGHRSVSWYQQTPGQGLQFLFEYFSETQRNKGNFPGRFSGRQFSNSRSEMNVSTLELGDSALYLCASGIQGGTEAFFGQGTRLTVV.